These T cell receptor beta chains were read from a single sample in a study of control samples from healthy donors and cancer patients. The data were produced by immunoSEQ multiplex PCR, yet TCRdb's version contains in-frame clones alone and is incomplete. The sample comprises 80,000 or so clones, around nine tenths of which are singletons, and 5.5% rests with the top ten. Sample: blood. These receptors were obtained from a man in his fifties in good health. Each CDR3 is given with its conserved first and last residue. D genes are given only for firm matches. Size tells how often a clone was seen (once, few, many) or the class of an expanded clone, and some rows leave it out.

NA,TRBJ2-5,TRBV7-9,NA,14,CASSFSGTEETQYF,TGTGCCAGCAGCTTCTCCGGGACGGAAGAGACCCAGTACTTC
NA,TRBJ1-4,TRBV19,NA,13,CASEQGRNEKLFF,TGTGCCAGCGAACAGGGACGGAATGAAAAACTGTTTTTT
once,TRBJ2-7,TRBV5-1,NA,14,CASSTVRTAYEQYF,TGCGCCAGCAGCACCGTGAGGACAGCCTACGAGCAGTACTTC
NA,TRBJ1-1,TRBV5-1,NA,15,CASSLTAGVNTEAFF,TGCGCCAGCAGCTTAACCGCGGGGGTGAACACTGAAGCTTTCTTT
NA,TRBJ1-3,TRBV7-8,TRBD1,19,CASSVGQVLPTTRGNTIYF,TGTGCCAGCAGCGTAGGACAGGTTTTGCCTACCACGAGGGGAAACACCATATATTTT
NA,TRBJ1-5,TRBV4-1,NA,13,CASSQDGRQPQHF,TGCGCCAGCAGCCAAGACGGTAGACAGCCCCAGCATTTT
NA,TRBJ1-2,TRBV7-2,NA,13,CASSLSEDYGYTF,TGTGCCAGCAGCCTATCCGAAGACTATGGCTACACCTTC
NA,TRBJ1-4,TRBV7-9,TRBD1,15,CASSLGDRGNEKLFF,TGTGCCAGCAGCTTGGGCGACAGGGGAAATGAAAAACTGTTTTTT
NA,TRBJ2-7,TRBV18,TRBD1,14,CASSPQGTGGEQYF,TGTGCCAGCTCACCACAGGGGACAGGGGGCGAGCAGTACTTC
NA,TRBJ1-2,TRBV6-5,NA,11,CASRGDRGYTF,TGTGCCAGCAGAGGAGACAGGGGCTACACCTTC
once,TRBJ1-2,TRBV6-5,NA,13,CASSLSLNYGYTF,TGTGCCAGCAGCTTATCTCTGAACTATGGCTACACCTTC
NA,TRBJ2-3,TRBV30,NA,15,CAWSRPTGATDTQYF,TGTGCCTGGAGCCGTCCCACTGGGGCCACAGATACGCAGTATTTT
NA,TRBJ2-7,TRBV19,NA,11,CASGGLYEQYF,TGTGCCAGTGGAGGACTCTACGAGCAGTACTTC
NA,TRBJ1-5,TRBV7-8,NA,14,CASSSNRADQPQHF,TGTGCCAGCAGCTCCAACAGGGCGGATCAGCCCCAGCATTTT
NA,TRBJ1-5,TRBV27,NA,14,CASSSGSSNQPQHF,TGTGCCAGCAGTTCCGGGAGTAGCAATCAGCCCCAGCATTTT
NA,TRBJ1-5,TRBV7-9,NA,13,CASADYGNQPQHF,TGTGCCAGCGCAGATTATGGCAATCAGCCCCAGCATTTT
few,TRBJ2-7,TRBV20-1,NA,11,CSVYQIYEQYF,TGCAGTGTATACCAGATCTACGAGCAGTACTTC
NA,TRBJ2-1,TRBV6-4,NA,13,CASSVQGNNEQFF,TGTGCCAGCAGTGTCCAGGGAAATAATGAGCAGTTCTTC
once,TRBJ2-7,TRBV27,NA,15,CASSPASGPLYEQYF,TGTGCCAGCAGTCCCGCGAGCGGACCCCTCTACGAGCAGTACTTC
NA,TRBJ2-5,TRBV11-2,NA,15,CASSREGRDGETQYF,TGTGCCAGCAGCCGCGAGGGCAGGGATGGGGAGACCCAGTACTTC
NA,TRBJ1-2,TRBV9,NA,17,CAPSMGTGKGGWYGYTF,TGTGCCCCCAGCATGGGGACCGGGAAGGGGGGTTGGTATGGCTACACCTTC
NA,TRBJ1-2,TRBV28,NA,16,CASSLPGSGTGYGYTF,TGTGCCAGCAGTCTCCCCGGCTCCGGGACTGGCTATGGCTACACCTTC
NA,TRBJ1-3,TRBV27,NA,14,CASSLAGYGNTIYF,TGTGCCAGCAGTTTAGCAGGGTATGGAAACACCATATATTTT
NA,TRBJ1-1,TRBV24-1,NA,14,CATSAGRWGTEAFF,TGTGCCACCAGTGCCGGCAGGTGGGGCACTGAAGCTTTCTTT
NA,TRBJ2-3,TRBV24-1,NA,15,CATSDLSQGLDTQYF,TGTGCCACCAGTGATTTGTCACAGGGTTTAGATACGCAGTATTTT
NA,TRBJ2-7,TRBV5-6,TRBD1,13,CASSQDRAYEQYF,TGTGCCAGCAGTCAGGACAGGGCCTACGAGCAGTACTTC